These T cell receptor beta chains were read from a single sample in a study of blood T cell repertoires in COVID-19. Profiled with immunoSEQ multiplex PCR; TCRdb holds only in-frame clones, not every one. The sample yields 350,000 to 450,000 clones, 75% to 90% seen once. The sample taken for sequencing was peripheral blood. Receptor source: a woman aged 18-35 years with acute or convalescent COVID-19. The CDR3 runs from the conserved cysteine through the conserved F or W. A D gene is named only where the DNA matches it firmly. Not every row has a clone size; where given, it reads once, few, many or a size class.

size,J,D,V,DNA,CDR3
NA,TRBJ1-1,NA,TRBV29-1,TGCAGCGTTGCGGAGGGGCTGCGGAACACTGAAGCTTTCTTT,CSVAEGLRNTEAFF
NA,TRBJ1-2,NA,TRBV18,TGTGCCAGCTCACCGGGAGTCGCACCTGAGGGCTACACCTTC,CASSPGVAPEGYTF
few,TRBJ2-1,TRBD1,TRBV5-8,TGTGCCAGCAGCTTGGCCCGTCACAGGGGGAATAGTGAGCAGTTCTTC,CASSLARHRGNSEQFF
NA,TRBJ2-7,NA,TRBV27,TGTGCCAGCAGTGGGGCTAACGAGCAGTACTTC,CASSGANEQYF
NA,TRBJ1-3,NA,TRBV7-6,TGTGCCAGCAGCTTAGCGCTGGCGGGTGGAAACACCATATATTTT,CASSLALAGGNTIYF
NA,TRBJ2-7,TRBD2,TRBV4-2,TGTGCCAGCAGCCCACTGACTAGCGGTTTATACGAGCAGTACTTC,CASSPLTSGLYEQYF
NA,TRBJ2-7,TRBD2,TRBV28,TGTGCCAGCAGTTCCCCTCTAGGGAGCGGGAGCACCTACGAGCAGTACTTC,CASSSPLGSGSTYEQYF
NA,TRBJ1-2,TRBD1,TRBV19,TGTGCCAGTAGTATTAGGTGGACAGGGCAGGGCGGCTACACCTTC,CASSIRWTGQGGYTF
NA,TRBJ1-5,TRBD1,TRBV19,TGTGCCAGTAGTTTTACAGGGGGAGGCAATCAGCCCCAGCATTTT,CASSFTGGGNQPQHF
NA,TRBJ1-2,NA,TRBV30,TGTGCCTGGACCATAGGGACGGGGGGTAACTATGGCTACACCTTC,CAWTIGTGGNYGYTF
NA,TRBJ2-1,NA,TRBV3-1/TRBV3-2,TGTGCCAGCAGCCAAGACCTTTATAGGACTACTGGATATGAGCAGTTCTTC,CASSQDLYRTTGYEQFF
NA,TRBJ2-1,NA,TRBV24-1,TGTGCCACCGCAGGGTCCTATGAGCAGTTCTTC,CATAGSYEQFF
NA,TRBJ1-2,NA,TRBV5-6,TGTGCCAGCAGCTTGGCCGGAGGGTTTAACTATGGCTACACCTTC,CASSLAGGFNYGYTF
NA,TRBJ1-1,NA,TRBV19,TGTGCCAGTTGGGGGGGGGCTAACACTGAAGCTTTCTTT,CASWGGANTEAFF
NA,TRBJ1-5,NA,TRBV25-1,TGTGCCAGCAGTGCCGGCAGGGGAAATCAGCCCCAGCATTTT,CASSAGRGNQPQHF
NA,TRBJ1-1,TRBD1,TRBV5-4,TGTGCCAGCAGCCCACAGGGGACTGAAGCTTTCTTT,CASSPQGTEAFF
NA,TRBJ2-2,TRBD1,TRBV7-9,TGTGCCAGCAGCTCGGAAAATTCAGGGGGCCGGGAGCTGTTTTTT,CASSSENSGGRELFF
NA,TRBJ1-3,TRBD1,TRBV28,TGTGCCAGCAGTCCACAGGGGACAGGGTTCAACACCATATATTTT,CASSPQGTGFNTIYF
NA,TRBJ1-5,NA,TRBV12-5,TGTGCTAGTGGTTTGGGGGTGGACTTGGATTTT,CASGLGVDLDF
NA,TRBJ1-3,NA,TRBV9,TGTGCCAGCAGCGTAGGAGGAGGAAACACCATATATTTT,CASSVGGGNTIYF
NA,TRBJ1-2,TRBD1,TRBV28,TGTGCCAGCAGTCCCCGGACAGGGGGCTATGGCTACACCTTC,CASSPRTGGYGYTF
NA,TRBJ1-2,NA,TRBV12-3/TRBV12-4,TGTGCCAGCAGCCCCGGGAAGGGCTATGGCTACACCTTC,CASSPGKGYGYTF
NA,TRBJ2-3,TRBD2,TRBV7-8,TGTGCCAGCAGCTCCAGAGCGAGGGCTAGCGGGATTTATACAGATACGCAGTATTTT,CASSSRARASGIYTDTQYF
NA,TRBJ2-7,NA,TRBV21-1,TGTGCCAGCAGCAAAAAACCACAGGGCTATCTGATAATGAAGCAGTACTTC,CASSKKPQGYLIMKQYF
NA,TRBJ2-5,NA,TRBV29-1,TGCAGCGTTGCCTACCAAGAGACCCAGTACTTC,CSVAYQETQYF
NA,TRBJ2-5,TRBD2,TRBV9,TGTGCCAGCAGCGTAGGCGGGGGGGTACAAGAGACCCAGTACTTC,CASSVGGGVQETQYF
once,TRBJ1-2,NA,TRBV5-1,TGCGCCAGCAGGGTGCGGGGGAGTTATGGCTACACCTTC,CASRVRGSYGYTF
NA,TRBJ2-3,NA,TRBV7-8,TGTGCCAGTAGAGCGGTAGATACGCAGTATTTT,CASRAVDTQYF
NA,TRBJ1-2,NA,TRBV4-2,TGTGCCAGCAGCCAAGGAGGTACTAACTATGGCTACACCTTC,CASSQGGTNYGYTF
NA,TRBJ2-7,TRBD2,TRBV19,TGTGCCAGTAGTTTAGCGGGATCCGACTACGAGCAGTACTTC,CASSLAGSDYEQYF
NA,TRBJ1-2,NA,TRBV30,TGTGCCTGTTTACTGCACTATGGCTACACCTTC,CACLLHYGYTF
NA,TRBJ1-5,NA,TRBV9,TGTGCCAGCAGCGTAGACGGGGTGTTTTATCAGCCCCAGCATTTT,CASSVDGVFYQPQHF
NA,TRBJ1-3,NA,TRBV10-3,TGTGCCATCAACCAGACAGGTCTCTCTGGAAACACCATATATTTT,CAINQTGLSGNTIYF
NA,TRBJ1-2,NA,TRBV28,TGTGCCAGCGGCCGGGAGGGCGGCTATGGCTACACCTTC,CASGREGGYGYTF
NA,TRBJ1-2,NA,TRBV18,TGTGCCAGCTCACTAAGTTACAGACAGGTTCTTGACTATGGCTACACCTTC,CASSLSYRQVLDYGYTF
NA,TRBJ1-2,NA,TRBV6-6,TGTGCCAGCAGATGGACACCTTATGGCTACACCTTC,CASRWTPYGYTF
NA,TRBJ2-1,TRBD2,TRBV24-1,TGTGCCACCAGCCCCTTAGCGGGAGGAGGTCTGAATGAGCAGTTCTTC,CATSPLAGGGLNEQFF
once,TRBJ2-1,TRBD1,TRBV18,TGTGCCAGCTCACCAATTAGGACAGGGCCCCAAGGACAGGGGGTGGCTGAGCAGTTCTTC,CASSPIRTGPQGQGVAEQFF